A single sample gave rise to the 21 T cell receptor beta chains below, sequenced in a study of blood T cell repertoires in COVID-19. The method was immunoSEQ multiplex PCR; TCRdb's version includes in-frame clones alone and lacks a portion of them. The sample includes about 160,000 clones, 90% seen only once; the top ten take 18%. The sequenced sample consisted of peripheral blood. The receptors were sampled from a man aged 60 to 69 with active or convalescent COVID-19.

The chain links TRBV10-3 to TRBJ2-1; D ambiguous. The CDR3 covers 12 residues. Trimming pared 6 bases from V and 5 bases from J, leaving 8 bases between. In germline, CDR1 is ENHRY, CDR2 SYGVKD. In DNA, the CDR3 is TGTGCCATCAGAGACTCAAACAATGAGCAGTTCTTC. Protein product: CAIRDSNNEQFF.

The chain combines TRBV27 with TRBJ1-2, with a possible D match to TRBD1 (6 bases). V was trimmed by 5 bases and J by 3 bases, leaving 16 bases between them. Germline V gives CDR1 MNHEY, CDR2 SMNVEV (reference sequence). The length of the CDR3 is 15 residues. The CDR3 reads CASSPLAGADYGYTF. The CDR3 DNA is TGTGCCAGCAGTCCACTGGCGGGGGCGGACTATGGCTACACCTTC.

The rearrangement joins TRBV12-3 or TRBV12-4 to TRBJ2-5; 8 nucleotides agree with TRBD1. The CDR3 has 13 amino acids. V dropped 6 bases and J dropped 5; count of bases not matched to a gene: 5. CDR3 residues: CASRPTGVETQYF. CDR3 sequence (DNA): TGTGCCAGCAGACCGACAGGGGTGGAGACCCAGTACTTC.

The gene calls are TRBV3-1 (or the pseudogene TRBV3-2) and TRBJ1-2; TRBD1 is a possible D gene (5 bases). This CDR3 is built from 13 residues. Trimming left V 8 bases short and J 4 bases short, with 14 bases between. Germline assignment: CDR1 LGHDT and CDR2 YNNKEL (reference sequence). CDR3 DNA: TGTGCCAGCGGGTCGGCAGGGCCCTATGGCTACACCTTC. It is translated as CASGSAGPYGYTF.

CDR3 in DNA: TGCGCCAGCAGCAGAAGCCGGGACAGGGTTCCCCTTGTGGAGTATTTT. This translates into CASSRSRDRVPLVEYF. The chain recombines TRBV5-1 with TRBJ2-3; 9 nucleotides line up with TRBD1. The CDR3 contains 16 residues. Germline assignment: CDR1 SGHRS and CDR2 YFSETQ. Trimming cost V 4 bases and J 13 bases; bases outside gene matches: 19. Full variable domain (missing parts from reference TRBV5-1 and TRBJ2-3): KAGVTQTPRYLIKTRGQQVTLSCSPISGHRSVSWYQQTPGQGLQFLFEYFSETQRNKGNFPGRFSGRQFSNSRSEMNVSTLELGDSALYLCASSRSRDRVPLVEYFGPGTRLTVL.

This clone has just a few counts. The chain recombines TRBV10-3 with TRBJ1-6; D may be TRBD1 (6 bases). The germline V and J ends were trimmed by 5 bases and 5 bases, with 10 bases remaining between them. Germline CDR1 ENHRY, CDR2 SYGVKD. The CDR3 is 14 amino acids. In nucleotides, the CDR3 is TGTGCCATCAGTACCAGGGGTGATAATTCACCCCTCCACTTT. Amino acid sequence: CAISTRGDNSPLHF.

This sequence joins TRBV28 and TRBJ1-5; 7 bases align to TRBD1. The germline CDR1 and CDR2 sequences are MDHEN and SYDVKM. The trim removed 3 bases at V and 0 bases at J, leaving 5 bases unmatched. The CDR3 runs 16 residues. As DNA, the CDR3 is TGTGCCAGCAGTTTTGGTGACAGGGATAGCAATCAGCCCCAGCATTTT. Protein sequence: CASSFGDRDSNQPQHF.

V gene TRBV6-5 combines with J gene TRBJ1-5; 7 bases align to TRBD1. Trimming took 6 bases from V and 5 from J; bases not matched to a gene: 4. CDR3 length: 13 amino acids. The germline V gene has CDR1 MNHEY and CDR2 SVGAGI. CDR3 sequence: CASRHGQDQPQHF. The CDR3 nucleotides read TGTGCCAGCAGACATGGACAGGATCAGCCCCAGCATTTT.

The rearrangement joins TRBV5-6 to TRBJ1-4; 7 positions agree with TRBD1. CDR1 is SGHDT, CDR2 YYEEEE, per germline. With V trimmed by 4 bases and J by 4 bases, 7 bases remained unmatched. The CDR3 runs to 15 residues. The CDR3 coding sequence is TGTGCCAGCAGCCGCGCAGGGGGAAGTAATGAAAAACTGTTTTTT. It translates to CASSRAGGSNEKLFF.

The CDR3 DNA sequence: TGTGCCAGCTCAACCCGGACAGGGGGAACTGAAGCTTTCTTT. Translation: CASSTRTGGTEAFF. This chain joins TRBV18 and TRBJ1-1, with TRBD1 identical over 10 bases. The CDR3 has 14 amino acids. The V gene's germline CDR1 is KGHSH and CDR2 LQKENI. V shed 5 bases, J shed 5 bases, and the junction held 5 bases outside the gene matches.

V and J are TRBV6-1 and TRBJ1-4; 7 bases align to TRBD1. Germline CDR1 reads MNHNS; CDR2 reads SASEGT. The junction had 3 bases not matched to a gene; V was cut back by 3 bases and J by 2 bases. CDR3 length: 15 residues. CDR3 sequence reads: CASSDTTGTNEKLFF. CDR3 sequence (DNA): TGTGCCAGCAGTGACACGACAGGGACTAATGAAAAACTGTTTTTT.

V gene TRBV15 combines with J gene TRBJ1-2; 7 nucleotides match TRBD1. V lost 0 bases, J lost 1 base, and 11 bases stayed unmatched. Germline V lookup: CDR1 LNHNV, CDR2 YYDKDF (reference sequence). This CDR3 comprises 18 residues. CDR3 loop: CATSRDQGTAFYNYGYTF. The CDR3 nucleotides are TGTGCCACCAGCAGAGATCAGGGGACAGCCTTCTATAACTATGGCTACACCTTC.

The V and J genes are TRBV10-1 and TRBJ2-7; TRBD1 agrees at 9 bases. Germline V lookup: CDR1 WNHNN, CDR2 SYGVQD (reference sequence). Trimming cost V 1 base and J 3 bases; bases outside gene matches: 4. The CDR3 consists of 15 residues. CDR3 DNA: TGCGCCAGCAGTGAGTTTGGGACAGGGAGCTACGAGCAGTACTTC. Translating it yields CASSEFGTGSYEQYF.

The V and J genes are TRBV18 and TRBJ1-1; D gene uncertain. Germline-derived CDR1 and CDR2 are KGHSH and LQKENI. The V and J ends lost 2 bases and 3 bases respectively, with 10 bases between them. This CDR3 spans 14 amino acids. CDR3 loop: CASSPVQFYTEAFF. In nucleotides, the CDR3 is TGTGCCAGCTCACCAGTCCAGTTCTACACTGAAGCTTTCTTT.

This rearrangement joins TRBV19 to TRBJ1-5; no firm D call. CDR1 LNHDA and CDR2 SQIVND come from the germline V gene (reference sequence). CDR3 length: 18 amino acids. Between the trimmed V and J ends, which lost 2 bases and 7 bases, there was a span of 24 bases. This CDR3 is CASSIPVILEGRRQPQHF. CDR3 coding DNA: TGTGCCAGTAGTATACCGGTCATACTAGAGGGAAGGCGCCAGCCCCAGCATTTT.

The V and J genes are TRBV7-9 and TRBJ1-1; possibly TRBD1 for D (5 bases). The V gene's germline CDR1 is SEHNR and CDR2 FQNEAQ (reference sequence). The CDR3 is 14 amino acids. V lost 3 bases and J lost 4, with 12 bases in between. The CDR3 is CASSLGGRGTEAFF. As DNA, the CDR3 is TGTGCCAGCAGCTTGGGGGGTAGGGGCACTGAAGCTTTCTTT.

The J gene is TRBJ2-3, the V gene TRBV24-1, with unresolved D. V gave up 3 bases and J gave up 0 bases, with 9 bases separating them. The CDR3 consists of 15 residues. Germline CDR1 KGHDR, CDR2 SFDVKD. CDR3 sequence: CATSDRGTSTDTQYF. The CDR3, as DNA: TGTGCCACCAGTGATAGAGGAACTAGCACAGATACGCAGTATTTT.

This sequence joins TRBV19 and TRBJ2-5; D call uncertain. The CDR3 spans 14 residues. CDR1 and CDR2 (germline): LNHDA, SQIVND (reference sequence). Trimming pared 3 bases from V and 5 bases from J, leaving 13 bases between. CDR3 residues: CASSILGRMETQYF. The CDR3 bases are TGTGCCAGTAGTATTTTGGGCAGGATGGAGACCCAGTACTTC.

The V gene is TRBV19, the J gene TRBJ2-7; TRBD2 agrees at 12 bases. The germline V gene encodes CDR1 LNHDA and CDR2 SQIVND (reference sequence). The CDR3 has 14 residues. J gave up 5 bases and V 5 bases, and 4 bases lay outside the gene matches. As DNA, the CDR3 is TGTGCCAGTAGTCGTGCTAGCGGGGGGGACGAGCAGTACTTC. This encodes CASSRASGGDEQYF. Looking up the rest from reference TRBV19 and TRBJ2-7 gives the full variable domain: DGGITQSPKYLFRKEGQNVTLSCEQNLNHDAMYWYRQDPGQGLRLIYYSQIVNDFQKGDIAEGYSVSREKKESFPLTVTSAQKNPTAFYLCASSRASGGDEQYFGPGTRLTVT.

The sample holds one count of this clone. J is TRBJ1-4 and V is TRBV7-2, with D perhaps matching TRBD1 (6 bases). This CDR3 is 16 amino acids long. Germline CDR1 and CDR2: SGHTA and FQGNSA. V lost 1 base and J lost 0, with 9 bases in between. The CDR3, as DNA: TGTGCCAGCAGCTTAGTCAGGGGTCCAACTAATGAAAAACTGTTTTTT. It is translated as CASSLVRGPTNEKLFF.

The V gene is TRBV2, the J gene TRBJ1-5, with D possibly matching TRBD1 (6 bases). Germline V gene sequence: CDR1 SNHLY, CDR2 FYNNEI. This CDR3 region has 18 residues. V was clipped by 0 bases and J by 1 base, with 16 bases between them. The CDR3 nucleotides are TGTGCCAGCAGTGAAGCGGGGCTTGGGGGGGCAAGCAATCAGCCCCAGCATTTT. Its protein is CASSEAGLGGASNQPQHF.